This T cell receptor (beta chain) was captured in a study of cytomegalovirus exposure and HLA in healthy donors. About the research overall: In terms of ancestry, the Caucasian-associated cluster contained about 81% of the roughly 400 genotyped donors.

Per the germline V gene, CDR1 is SGHNT and CDR2 is YYREEE (reference sequence). CDR3 length equals 16 residues. V gave up 4 bases and J gave up 3 bases; unmatched junction bases: 12. PCR primers comprised 60 Vbeta and 13 Jbeta primers. Generated by immunoSEQ multiplex PCR, the TCRdb table keeps only in-frame clones and is missing some. The data hold about 180,000 clones, with around 81% observed a single time. Study observations and caveats: As a later analysis showed, a missense DCLRE1C variant was linked to trimming of TCR beta V- and J-genes. At a 0.05 false discovery rate, a later analysis found some 18,000 TCR beta sequences to be associated with HLA alleles.

As regards this clone: Its antigen remains unidentified.

The sequencing input was PBMCs. The TCR originated in a woman younger than 35 in good health and CMV-seropositive. The chain carries TRBV5-4 and TRBJ2-7, with 8 bases fitting TRBD1. For the CDR3, the DNA is TGTGCCAGCAGCACCCGAGGACAGGGAATCCTCTACGAGCAGTACTTC. Residues: CASSTRGQGILYEQYF. Full variable domain (remainder filled in from reference TRBV5-4 and TRBJ2-7): ETGVTQSPTHLIKTRGQQVTLRCSSQSGHNTVSWYQQALGQGPQFIFQYYREEENGRGNFPPRFSGLQFPNYSSELNVNALELDDSALYLCASSTRGQGILYEQYFGPGTRLTVT.